These 26 T cell receptor beta chains originate from one sample sequenced in a study of blood T cell repertoires in COVID-19. Using immunoSEQ multiplex PCR, the repertoire was profiled, and TCRdb retains in-frame clones only, with some absent. Seen here are some 66,000 clones, approximately 86% observed once, and the top ten hold approximately 6.6%. Sequenced sample: peripheral blood. Receptor source: a man in his forties or fifties with active COVID-19.

This rearrangement joins TRBV5-6 to TRBJ2-2; D is perhaps TRBD2 (6 bases). V was cut by 6 bases and J by 2 bases, with 17 bases left in between. This CDR3 comprises 16 residues. CDR1 is SGHDT and CDR2 is YYEEEE in the germline V gene. The CDR3 is CASTRLRGANTGELFF. DNA for the CDR3: TGTGCCAGCACCCGACTTCGCGGGGCTAACACCGGGGAGCTGTTTTTT. The whole variable domain, remainder taken from reference TRBV5-6 and TRBJ2-2, is DAGVTQSPTHLIKTRGQQVTLRCSPKSGHDTVSWYQQALGQGPQFIFQYYEEEERQRGNFPDRFSGHQFPNYSSELNVNALLLGDSALYLCASTRLRGANTGELFFGEGSRLTVL.

V is TRBV15 and J is TRBJ2-2; TRBD1 aligns across 7 bases. Germline V gene data show CDR1 as LNHNV and CDR2 as YYDKDF (reference sequence). Unmatched junction bases numbered 9, after V lost 2 bases and J lost 6 bases. The CDR3 contains 16 residues. The CDR3 DNA follows: TGTGCCACCAGCAGAAGTAGGTCAGGGGGATCCGGGGAGCTGTTTTTT. This gives the protein CATSRSRSGGSGELFF.

The V and J genes are TRBV7-9 and TRBJ2-7, with D tentatively TRBD1 (5 bases). V was cut by 8 bases and J by 1 base, with 12 bases left in between. CDR1 is SEHNR and CDR2 is FQNEAQ in the germline V gene (reference sequence). The CDR3 is 13 residues long. The CDR3 loop is CASGTGRSYEQYF. CDR3 in DNA: TGTGCCAGCGGAACAGGCAGGTCCTACGAGCAGTACTTC.

This clone has only one observation. V gene TRBV7-8 combines with J gene TRBJ2-2, with a possible D match to TRBD1 (6 bases). The germline V and J ends were trimmed by 4 bases and 7 bases, with 13 bases remaining between them. Germline assignment: CDR1 SGHVS and CDR2 FQNEAQ. This CDR3 is 14 amino acids long. CDR3 loop: CASSSSHRVGELFF. Written as DNA, the CDR3 is TGTGCCAGCAGCTCGAGTCACAGGGTCGGGGAGCTGTTTTTT.

This chain uses TRBV7-9 with TRBJ2-3, with 9 bases aligning to TRBD2. CDR3 size: 15 residues. Germline V gene sequence: CDR1 SEHNR, CDR2 FQNEAQ (reference sequence). Unmatched junction bases numbered 2, after V lost 1 base and J lost 3 bases. DNA for the CDR3: TGTGCCAGCAGCTTAGGGACTAGCGTGACAGATACGCAGTATTTT. Protein: CASSLGTSVTDTQYF.

The V call is TRBV14, the J call TRBJ2-2; no reliable D call. This CDR3 spans 14 amino acids. The germline V gene encodes CDR1 SGHDN and CDR2 FVKESK. Trimming removed 3 bases from V and 0 bases from J, with 5 bases in between. CDR3 DNA sequence: TGTGCCAGCAGCCATCTTGCGAACACCGGGGAGCTGTTTTTT. Translating gives CASSHLANTGELFF.

The chain links TRBV5-6 to TRBJ2-3; 12 nucleotides align to TRBD2. V lost 0 bases to trimming and J lost 8 bases; unmatched junction nucleotides: 7. This CDR3 has 16 residues. Germline CDR1 is SGHDT and CDR2 is YYEEEE. For the CDR3, the DNA is TGTGCCAGCAGCTTGGGGCTAGCGGGAGGGCCGGCTACGCAGTATTTT. Translation: CASSLGLAGGPATQYF. The entire variable domain, with the rest obtained from reference TRBV5-6 and TRBJ2-3, is as follows: DAGVTQSPTHLIKTRGQQVTLRCSPKSGHDTVSWYQQALGQGPQFIFQYYEEEERQRGNFPDRFSGHQFPNYSSELNVNALLLGDSALYLCASSLGLAGGPATQYFGPGTRLTVL.

J is TRBJ1-6 and V is TRBV25-1, with 7 bases lining up with TRBD1. With V trimmed by 5 bases and J by 10 bases, 8 bases remained unmatched. Germline loops: CDR1 MGHDK, CDR2 SYGVNS. The length of the CDR3 is 14 residues. The CDR3 DNA follows: TGTGCCAGCAGTCCGGGACAGTGGCGATCACCCCTCCACTTT. Encoded protein: CASSPGQWRSPLHF.

This rearrangement joins TRBV4-1 to TRBJ2-1; maybe TRBD2 (5 bases). The germline CDR1 and CDR2 sequences are MGHRA and YSYEKL. V was shortened by 0 bases and J by 5 bases, with 11 bases between the two germline ends. This CDR3 region has 15 residues. The CDR3 reads CASSQDQAADNEQFF. In DNA, the CDR3 is TGCGCCAGCAGCCAAGATCAAGCGGCAGACAATGAGCAGTTCTTC.

The V gene is TRBV29-1, the J gene TRBJ1-1; 8 nucleotides align to TRBD1. Germline V gene data show CDR1 as SQVTM and CDR2 as ANQGSEA. The length of the CDR3 is 15 residues. After removal of 1 base from V and 4 bases from J, the junction contained 8 bases not matched to a gene. The CDR3 DNA reads as TGCAGCGTTGAAGTCAAGGGACAGGTCGGCACTGAAGCTTTCTTT. Its translation: CSVEVKGQVGTEAFF.

The genes are TRBV13 and TRBJ2-1, with 12 bases identical to TRBD2. J gave up 6 bases and V 4 bases, and 4 bases lay outside the gene matches. Germline CDR1 is PRHDT and CDR2 is FYEKMQ (reference sequence). The CDR3 covers 15 residues. CDR3 region: CASSSSGGVPNEQFF. The CDR3 region has the DNA TGTGCCAGCAGCTCTAGCGGGGGGGTACCCAATGAGCAGTTCTTC.

The gene calls are TRBV5-1 and TRBJ1-6, with D perhaps matching TRBD1 (5 bases). Germline V gives CDR1 SGHRS, CDR2 YFSETQ. CDR3 length equals 14 residues. The V end lost 1 base, the J end lost 7 bases, and 9 bases lay between the germline ends. The DNA for the CDR3 is TGCGCCAGCAGCTTGCGACAGTTAAATTCACCCCTCCACTTT. Amino acid sequence: CASSLRQLNSPLHF. Using reference TRBV5-1 and TRBJ1-6 for the parts outside the CDR3, the full variable domain is KAGVTQTPRYLIKTRGQQVTLSCSPISGHRSVSWYQQTPGQGLQFLFEYFSETQRNKGNFPGRFSGRQFSNSRSEMNVSTLELGDSALYLCASSLRQLNSPLHFGNGTRLTVT.

The J gene is TRBJ2-3, the V gene TRBV6-1; 8 bases fit TRBD2. This CDR3 spans 20 amino acids. Trimming at V came to 0 bases and at J to 1 base, leaving 15 bases not matched to a gene. Looked up from germline, CDR1 is MNHNS and CDR2 is SASEGT. The CDR3 loop is CASSEARGLVLGLGTDTQYF. The CDR3 DNA sequence: TGTGCCAGCAGTGAAGCCCGGGGACTAGTTTTAGGGCTAGGCACAGATACGCAGTATTTT.

The chain couples TRBV29-1 to TRBJ1-1; D gene uncertain. The CDR3 extends over 13 amino acids. Germline CDR1 and CDR2: SQVTM and ANQGSEA. Trimming removed 2 bases from V and 4 bases from J, with 11 bases in between. CDR3 residues: CSVESPGGTEAFF. For the CDR3, the DNA is TGCAGCGTTGAAAGCCCCGGCGGCACTGAAGCTTTCTTT.

The chain links TRBV6-6 to TRBJ2-1; tentative D call: TRBD2 (5 bases). The V and J ends lost 9 bases and 3 bases respectively, with 6 bases between them. CDR1 is MNHNY, CDR2 SVGAGI, per germline (reference sequence). This CDR3 comprises 11 residues. CDR3 coding DNA: TGTGCCAGTCGGGGCTACAATGAGCAGTTCTTC. Residues: CASRGYNEQFF.

The CDR3 is CASSPTAKETQYF. In DNA, the CDR3 is TGTGCCAGCAGCCCGACAGCAAAAGAGACCCAGTACTTC. The chain is built from TRBV12-3 or TRBV12-4 and TRBJ2-5; tentative D call: TRBD1 (5 bases). The CDR3 consists of 13 residues. The V end was cut by 6 bases, the J end by 3 bases, with 11 bases between.

This sequence joins TRBV6-5 and TRBJ2-3, with D perhaps matching TRBD1 (5 bases). The CDR3 spans 14 residues. Germline V gives CDR1 MNHEY, CDR2 SVGAGI. V was trimmed by 0 bases and J by 3 bases, leaving 7 bases between them. CDR3 in DNA: TGTGCCAGCAGTTACTCCTCAGGGACAGATACGCAGTATTTT. Its translation is CASSYSSGTDTQYF.

The chain uses TRBV9 and TRBJ2-7, with D possibly TRBD1 on 5 matching bases. Germline assignment: CDR1 SGDLS and CDR2 YYNGEE. The CDR3 extends over 15 amino acids. Trimming removed 4 bases from V and 6 bases from J, with 20 bases in between. CDR3 protein: CASSLLDGLGVEQYF. The CDR3 bases are TGTGCCAGCAGCCTCCTTGACGGCCTAGGGGTCGAGCAGTACTTC.

V is TRBV5-6 and J is TRBJ1-4, with 9 positions matching TRBD1. Germline V CDR1 and CDR2: SGHDT, YYEEEE. V dropped 4 bases and J dropped 7; count of bases not matched to a gene: 5. The CDR3 runs to 14 residues. CDR3 residues: CASSAQGALEKLFF. In DNA form, the CDR3 reads TGTGCCAGCAGCGCACAGGGGGCGCTTGAAAAACTGTTTTTT. Full variable domain (remainder filled in from reference TRBV5-6 and TRBJ1-4): DAGVTQSPTHLIKTRGQQVTLRCSPKSGHDTVSWYQQALGQGPQFIFQYYEEEERQRGNFPDRFSGHQFPNYSSELNVNALLLGDSALYLCASSAQGALEKLFFGSGTQLSVL.

CDR3 loop: CASSLASSGHEQFF. CDR3 DNA sequence: TGTGCCAGCAGCTTAGCTTCTAGCGGGCATGAGCAGTTCTTC. This sequence joins TRBV11-3 and TRBJ2-1; 8 bases match TRBD2. The length of the CDR3 is 14 residues. The junction had 4 bases not matched to a gene; V was cut back by 1 base and J by 8 bases. The V gene's germline CDR1 is SGHNT and CDR2 YENEEA.

This clone was recorded once. The chain uses TRBV25-1 and TRBJ2-7, with 9 bases fitting TRBD2. CDR1 is MGHDK, CDR2 SYGVNS, per germline. The CDR3 is 16 amino acids. V gave up 0 bases and J gave up 2 bases; unmatched junction bases: 5. CDR3 protein: CASSEYGQREAYEQYV. The CDR3 nucleotides read TGTGCCAGCAGTGAATATGGCCAGCGGGAGGCCTACGAGCAGTACGTC.

The rearrangement links TRBV5-1 to TRBJ2-2; D possibly corresponds to TRBD1 (6 bases). This CDR3 is built from 16 residues. Germline CDR1 and CDR2: SGHRS and YFSETQ. V shed 4 bases and J shed 3 bases, with 16 bases lying between them. The CDR3 loop is CASSPWGRRDTGELFF. In DNA form, the CDR3 reads TGCGCCAGCAGCCCTTGGGGGCGACGGGACACCGGGGAGCTGTTTTTT. Complete variable domain (other parts from reference TRBV5-1 and TRBJ2-2): KAGVTQTPRYLIKTRGQQVTLSCSPISGHRSVSWYQQTPGQGLQFLFEYFSETQRNKGNFPGRFSGRQFSNSRSEMNVSTLELGDSALYLCASSPWGRRDTGELFFGEGSRLTVL.

This CDR3 reads CASSLGQGYGYTF. The DNA of the CDR3 is TGTGCCAGCAGCTTAGGACAGGGCTATGGCTACACCTTC. The chain combines TRBV7-2 with TRBJ1-2, with 7 bases aligning to TRBD1. The V and J ends lost 1 base and 4 bases, in that order; junction bases with no gene match: 0. CDR1 SGHTA and CDR2 FQGNSA come from the germline V gene. This CDR3 spans 13 amino acids.

The J gene is TRBJ1-1, the V gene TRBV5-5, with TRBD1 identical over 12 bases. The V segment lost 0 bases and the J segment 5 bases; nucleotides outside the gene matches: 5. CDR1 and CDR2 from the germline V gene are SGHKS and YYEKEE (reference sequence). The CDR3 loop spans 16 amino acids. As DNA, the CDR3 is TGTGCCAGCAGCTTGGGTCTGGGACAGGGGGCAACTGAAGCTTTCTTT. The encoded protein is CASSLGLGQGATEAFF.

The sample holds one count of this clone. The chain combines TRBV5-1 with TRBJ2-1; 9 positions match TRBD1. With V trimmed by 4 bases and J by 9 bases, 17 bases remained unmatched. This CDR3 has 17 amino acids. The germline CDR1 and CDR2 sequences are SGHRS and YFSETQ. The CDR3 coding sequence is TGCGCCAGCAGCCTGATCCCGATGGACAGGGGACAATTTGAGCAGTTCTTC. Its protein is CASSLIPMDRGQFEQFF.

The chain is built from TRBV20-1 and TRBJ1-1, with 8 nucleotides matching TRBD1. V dropped 4 bases and J dropped 11; count of bases not matched to a gene: 6. CDR1 DFQATT and CDR2 SNEGSKA come from the germline V gene (reference sequence). The CDR3 length is 11 residues. The CDR3 bases are TGCAGTGCTACCCAGGGGGCATATGCTTTCTTT. Its protein product is CSATQGAYAFF.